A single sample gave rise to the 5 T cell receptor beta chains below, sequenced in a study of OX40 agonist ivuxolimab in advanced cancers. Sequencing was performed with immunoSEQ multiplex PCR; in TCRdb, only in-frame clones are kept and a portion is missing. The sample has tens of thousands of clones; 86% are singletons. The material sequenced was CD4+ or CD8+ T cells sorted from blood, taken in a trial of the OX40 agonist ivuxolimab. Source of these receptors: an adult with an advanced solid tumor such as melanoma, head and neck, liver or kidney cancer.

This chain joins TRBV19 and TRBJ1-1, with D maybe TRBD1 (6 bases). Looked up from germline, CDR1 is LNHDA and CDR2 is SQIVND (reference sequence). The length of the CDR3 is 13 residues. Trimming stripped 10 bases from V and 2 bases from J, with 14 bases between. The chain's CDR3 is CATRDIFNTEAFF. The DNA for the CDR3 is TGTGCCACTAGGGACATATTTAACACTGAAGCTTTCTTT.

This clone came up a few times. The chain is built from TRBV7-9 and TRBJ1-2, with a possible D match to TRBD1 (6 bases). This CDR3 is built from 13 residues. Per the germline V gene, CDR1 is SEHNR and CDR2 is FQNEAQ (reference sequence). With 5 bases removed from V and 8 bases from J, the gap between germline ends came to 15 bases. The CDR3 protein is CASSLTGLAGYTF. CDR3 coding DNA: TGTGCCAGCAGCCTAACAGGGTTAGCCGGCTACACCTTC.

Note on this clone: One end of the junction fails to match germline, which may point to a read error. The chain uses TRBV5-4 and TRBJ1-5; D gene unclear. Germline values: CDR1 SGHNT, CDR2 YYREEE (reference sequence). The CDR3 length is 15 residues. The CDR3 nucleotides are TGTGCCAGCGGCTTGGGTCCGGGGAGCAATCAGCCCCAGCATTTT. Translated: CASGLGPGSNQPQHF.

The CDR3 here is CASSPPAGADYGYTF. The CDR3, as DNA: TGTGCCAGCTCACCACCTGCCGGGGCCGACTATGGCTACACCTTC. This chain connects TRBV18 to TRBJ1-2; a possible D gene is TRBD1 (5 bases). From germline, CDR1 is KGHSH and CDR2 LQKENI. V lost 0 bases, J lost 3 bases, and 11 bases lay in between. The CDR3 length is 15 residues.

This chain joins TRBV18 and TRBJ1-3, with 7 bases aligning to TRBD1. Losses at the gene ends were 4 bases for V and 2 bases for J; bases not matched to a gene: 8. The CDR3 runs to 16 residues. Germline V gene lookup returns CDR1 KGHSH and CDR2 LQKENI. CDR3 sequence (DNA): TGTGCCAGCTCACTCCGGACAGGTCGGACTGGAAACACCATATATTTT. Its translation: CASSLRTGRTGNTIYF. Full variable domain (missing parts from reference TRBV18 and TRBJ1-3): NAGVMQNPRHLVRRRGQEARLRCSPMKGHSHVYWYRQLPEEGLKFMVYLQKENIIDESGMPKERFSAEFPKEGPSILRIQQVVRGDSAAYFCASSLRTGRTGNTIYFGEGSWLTVV.